These 6 T cell receptor beta chains were sequenced from one sample in a study of T-cell reconstitution after alpha-beta-depleted transplantation in children. This sample's TCRbeta library carried unique molecular identifier barcodes. TCRdb re-called the PCR reads with MiXCR, one entry per CDR3 protein. This sample yields 230,000 or so distinct CDR3 sequences, of which approximately 9.7% are seen a single time; about 4.8% belongs to the top ten. The sample in question was PBMCs from the stem cell graft donor, obtained from the stem cell graft. The receptors originated from a human donor who donated a stem cell graft to a child with SCID.

This clonotype was observed many times. The rearrangement links TRBV9 to TRBJ1-1; unclear D gene. CDR3 length equals 11 residues. V lost 5 bases and J lost 5, with 7 bases in between. Germline CDR1 SGDLS, CDR2 YYNGEE. CDR3 loop: CASSSGTEAFF. The CDR3 DNA reads TGTGCCAGCAGTTCCGGGACTGAAGCTTTCTTT.

This clonotype has more than one count but fewer than ten. This chain links TRBV5-1 with TRBJ2-1, with D perhaps assigned TRBD1 or TRBD2 (5 bases each). The CDR3 sequence is 16 residues long. The V gene lost 1 base and the J gene lost 5 bases, with 16 bases spanning the gap. Germline V gives CDR1 SGHRS, CDR2 YFSETQ. The CDR3 loop reads CASSLYTGAEDNEQFF. Here the CDR3 DNA reads TGCGCCAGCAGCTTGTACACCGGGGCCGAAGACAATGAGCAGTTCTTC.

The table lists this clonotype with many counts. The V gene is TRBV20-1, the J gene TRBJ1-6; TRBD1 matches 7 bases. With V trimmed by 5 bases and J by 6 bases, 10 bases remained unmatched. The CDR3 is 15 amino acids. Looked up from germline, CDR1 is DFQATT and CDR2 is SNEGSKA (reference sequence). In nucleotides, the CDR3 is TGCAGTGCTGGGGGACAGCAAAGCTTTAATTCACCCCTCCACTTT. Translated: CSAGGQQSFNSPLHF.

This clonotype was detected many times. The genes are TRBV5-1 and TRBJ2-2; possibly TRBD1 for D (6 bases). There are 18 residues in the CDR3. The ends were cut back, 5 bases at V and 5 bases at J, with 25 bases in the middle. The V gene's germline CDR1 is SGHRS and CDR2 YFSETQ. The DNA for the CDR3 is TGCGCCAGCAGTCTGTTTTCAGGGGCTCGAAGGAAGACCGGGGAGCTGTTTTTT. Its protein is CASSLFSGARRKTGELFF.

This clonotype was seen a handful of times. V usage is TRBV7-8 and J usage is TRBJ2-1; 16 bases map to TRBD2. CDR1 is SGHVS and CDR2 is FQNEAQ in the germline V gene. Unmatched junction bases numbered 7, after V lost 5 bases and J lost 3 bases. The CDR3 sequence is 18 residues long. The CDR3 coding sequence is TGTGCCAGCAGCGGGGGACTAGCGGGGGGGCTCTTCTACAATGAGCAGTTCTTC. This gives the protein CASSGGLAGGLFYNEQFF.

Comment on this clonotype: The conserved final phenylalanine or tryptophan is absent from the CDR3, which likely points to a read error. This rearrangement joins TRBV20-1 to TRBJ2-1; a weak D match, TRBD1 (5 bases). Trimming stripped 3 bases from V and 6 bases from J, with 15 bases between. The CDR3 spans 14 residues. CDR1 and CDR2 (germline): DFQATT, SNEGSKA (reference sequence). The CDR3 sequence: CSASGGRVANEQFI. The CDR3 nucleotides read TGCAGTGCTAGTGGTGGCAGGGTCGCCAATGAGCAGTTCATC.